One sample yielded the 6 T cell receptor beta chains listed below, sequenced in a study of OX40 agonist ivuxolimab in advanced cancers. Profiling relied on immunoSEQ multiplex PCR, and the TCRdb table lists in-frame clones only, not all of them. This table has approximately 20,000 clones, 60% to 85% appearing once. Specimen: CD4+ or CD8+ T cells sorted from blood, collected in a trial of the OX40 agonist ivuxolimab. The receptors stem from an adult with an advanced solid tumor such as melanoma, head and neck, liver or kidney cancer.

This sequence joins TRBV11-3 and TRBJ1-1; 9 nucleotides match TRBD1. Germline assignment: CDR1 SGHNT and CDR2 YENEEA. After removal of 4 bases from V and 5 bases from J, the junction contained 8 bases not matched to a gene. This CDR3 has 15 residues. The DNA of the CDR3 is TGTGCCAGCAGCTCTCTGGGACAGGGAGGAACTGAAGCTTTCTTT. Its protein is CASSSLGQGGTEAFF.

This sequence joins TRBV29-1 and TRBJ2-1; 7 bases align to TRBD1. This CDR3 contains 13 residues. The junction had 7 bases not matched to a gene; V was cut back by 7 bases and J by 4 bases. Germline loops: CDR1 SQVTM, CDR2 ANQGSEA. The CDR3 is CSARGGQYNEQFF. DNA for the CDR3: TGCAGCGCCCGAGGGGGACAGTACAATGAGCAGTTCTTC.

This clone was seen only a few times. DNA of the CDR3: TGTGCCACATCGCCGGAGGGTACCTACGAGCAGTACTTC. It encodes CATSPEGTYEQYF. This chain joins TRBV19 and TRBJ2-7, with a possible D match to TRBD2 (6 bases). This CDR3 spans 13 amino acids. Trimming cost V 10 bases and J 2 bases, with 15 bases left between them. CDR1 and CDR2 from the germline V gene are LNHDA and SQIVND (reference sequence).

V is TRBV6-1 and J is TRBJ2-7; TRBD2 agrees at 9 bases. There are 16 residues in the CDR3. Germline V gives CDR1 MNHNS, CDR2 SASEGT. After removal of 1 base from V and 4 bases from J, the junction contained 8 bases not matched to a gene. Here the CDR3 reads CASSEVLAGLGYEQYF. CDR3 nucleotide sequence: TGTGCCAGCAGTGAAGTACTAGCGGGTCTCGGATACGAGCAGTACTTC.

The chain links TRBV10-1 to TRBJ2-7; 10 positions match TRBD2. Unmatched junction bases numbered 11, after V lost 6 bases and J lost 6 bases. The CDR3 runs 15 residues. Germline CDR1 reads WNHNN; CDR2 reads SYGVQD (reference sequence). For the CDR3, the DNA is TGCGCCAGCAGCGCCCTAGCGGGAGAACTCGGCGAGCAGTACTTC. Translated: CASSALAGELGEQYF.

The chain uses TRBV6-6 and TRBJ2-3; 9 bases fit TRBD2. J lost 0 bases, V lost 7 bases, and 2 bases had no gene match. The CDR3 consists of 14 residues. Germline assignment: CDR1 MNHNY and CDR2 SVGAGI (reference sequence). CDR3 region: CASTLAGSTDTQYF. CDR3 sequence (DNA): TGTGCCAGCACTCTAGCGGGGAGCACAGATACGCAGTATTTT.